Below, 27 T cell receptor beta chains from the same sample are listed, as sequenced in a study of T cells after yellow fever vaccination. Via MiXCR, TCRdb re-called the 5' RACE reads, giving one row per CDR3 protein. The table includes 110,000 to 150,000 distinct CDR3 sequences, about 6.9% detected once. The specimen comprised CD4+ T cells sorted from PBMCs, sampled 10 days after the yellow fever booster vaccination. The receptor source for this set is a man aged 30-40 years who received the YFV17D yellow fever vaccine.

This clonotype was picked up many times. CDR3 sequence reads: CASSVAAEGLAATDTQYF. CDR3 nucleotide sequence: TGTGCCAGCAGCGTAGCGGCGGAGGGACTAGCGGCAACAGATACGCAGTATTTT. This chain links TRBV9 with TRBJ2-3, with 11 bases fitting TRBD2. Germline V gene data show CDR1 as SGDLS and CDR2 as YYNGEE. This CDR3 is 18 amino acids long. V gave up 0 bases and J gave up 3 bases; unmatched junction bases: 9.

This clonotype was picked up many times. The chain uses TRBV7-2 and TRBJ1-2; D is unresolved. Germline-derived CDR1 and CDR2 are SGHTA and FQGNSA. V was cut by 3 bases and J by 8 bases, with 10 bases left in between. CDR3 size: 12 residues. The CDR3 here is CASSFMANGYTF. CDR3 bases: TGTGCCAGCAGCTTTATGGCAAACGGCTACACCTTC.

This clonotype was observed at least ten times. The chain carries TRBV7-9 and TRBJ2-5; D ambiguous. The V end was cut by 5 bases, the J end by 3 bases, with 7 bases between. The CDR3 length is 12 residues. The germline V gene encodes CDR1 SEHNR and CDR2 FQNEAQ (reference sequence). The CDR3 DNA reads TGTGCCAGCAGCCCAATCGAAGAGACCCAGTACTTC. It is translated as CASSPIEETQYF.

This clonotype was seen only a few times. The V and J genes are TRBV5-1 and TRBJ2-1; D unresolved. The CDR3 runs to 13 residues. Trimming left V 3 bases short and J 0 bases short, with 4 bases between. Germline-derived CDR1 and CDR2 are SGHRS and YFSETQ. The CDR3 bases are TGCGCCAGCAGCTATAACTCCTACAATGAGCAGTTCTTC. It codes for CASSYNSYNEQFF.

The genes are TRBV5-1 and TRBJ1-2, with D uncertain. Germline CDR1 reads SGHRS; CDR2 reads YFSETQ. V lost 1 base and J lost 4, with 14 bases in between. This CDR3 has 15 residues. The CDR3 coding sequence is TGCGCCAGCAGCTTGAGACTGGAAGAAGGCTATGGCTACACCTTC. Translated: CASSLRLEEGYGYTF.

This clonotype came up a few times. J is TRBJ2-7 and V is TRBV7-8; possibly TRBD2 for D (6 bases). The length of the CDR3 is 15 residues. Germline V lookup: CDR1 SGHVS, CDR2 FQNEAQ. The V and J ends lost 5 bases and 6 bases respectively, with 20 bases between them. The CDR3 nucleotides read TGTGCCAGCAGCCCCATGGGGGGAAACCGGGTCGAGCAGTACTTC. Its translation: CASSPMGGNRVEQYF. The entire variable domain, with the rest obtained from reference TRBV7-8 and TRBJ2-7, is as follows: GAGVSQSPRYKVAKRGQDVALRCDPISGHVSLFWYQQALGQGPEFLTYFQNEAQLDKSGLPSDRFFAERPEGSVSTLKIQRTQQEDSAVYLCASSPMGGNRVEQYFGPGTRLTVT.

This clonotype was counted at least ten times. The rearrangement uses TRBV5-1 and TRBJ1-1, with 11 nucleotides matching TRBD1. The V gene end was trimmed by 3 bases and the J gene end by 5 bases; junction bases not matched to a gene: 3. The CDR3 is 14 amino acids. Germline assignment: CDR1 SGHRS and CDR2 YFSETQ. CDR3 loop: CASSSGTGGTEAFF. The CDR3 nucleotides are TGCGCCAGCAGCTCCGGGACAGGGGGGACTGAAGCTTTCTTT.

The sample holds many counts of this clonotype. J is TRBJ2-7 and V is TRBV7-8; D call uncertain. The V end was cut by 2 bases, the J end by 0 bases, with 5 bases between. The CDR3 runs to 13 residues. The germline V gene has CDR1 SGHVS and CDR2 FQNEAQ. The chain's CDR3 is CASSLKSSYEQYF. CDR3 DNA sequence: TGTGCCAGCAGCTTAAAGAGCTCCTACGAGCAGTACTTC.

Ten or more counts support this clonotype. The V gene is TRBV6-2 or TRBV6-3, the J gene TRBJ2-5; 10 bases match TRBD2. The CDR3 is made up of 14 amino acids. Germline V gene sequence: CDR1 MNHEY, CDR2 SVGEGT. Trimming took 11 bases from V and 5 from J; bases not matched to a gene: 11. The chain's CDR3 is CAEQGLAGDETQYF. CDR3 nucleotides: TGTGCCGAGCAAGGGCTAGCGGGAGACGAGACCCAGTACTTC.

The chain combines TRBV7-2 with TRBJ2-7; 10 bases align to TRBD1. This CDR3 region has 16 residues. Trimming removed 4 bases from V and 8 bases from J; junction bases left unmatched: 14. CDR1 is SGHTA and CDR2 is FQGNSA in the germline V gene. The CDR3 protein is CASSSPTRDRGRQQYF. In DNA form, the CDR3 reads TGTGCCAGCAGCTCTCCGACCCGGGACAGGGGACGACAGCAGTACTTC.

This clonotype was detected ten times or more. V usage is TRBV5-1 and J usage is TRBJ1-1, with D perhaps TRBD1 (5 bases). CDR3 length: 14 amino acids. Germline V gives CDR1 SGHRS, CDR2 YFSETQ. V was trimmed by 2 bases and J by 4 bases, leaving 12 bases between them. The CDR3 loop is CASSFGNGGTEAFF. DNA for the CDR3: TGCGCCAGCAGCTTCGGGAACGGGGGCACTGAAGCTTTCTTT.

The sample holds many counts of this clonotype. CDR3 nucleotides: TGTGCCAGCAGACCGTCCAGGGGGCAAAACATTCAGTACTTC. It is translated as CASRPSRGQNIQYF. This sequence joins TRBV27 and TRBJ2-4, with TRBD1 matching 8 bases. This CDR3 has 14 amino acids. Germline trimming cut 6 bases from V and 5 bases from J; bases unmatched to any gene: 6. The V gene's germline CDR1 is MNHEY and CDR2 SMNVEV (reference sequence).

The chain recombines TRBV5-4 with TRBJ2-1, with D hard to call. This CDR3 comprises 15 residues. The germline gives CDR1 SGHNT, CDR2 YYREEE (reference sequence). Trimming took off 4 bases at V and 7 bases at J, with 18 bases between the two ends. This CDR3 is CASSRIGTGRNEQFF. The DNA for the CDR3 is TGTGCCAGCAGCCGGATCGGAACCGGTAGGAATGAGCAGTTCTTC.

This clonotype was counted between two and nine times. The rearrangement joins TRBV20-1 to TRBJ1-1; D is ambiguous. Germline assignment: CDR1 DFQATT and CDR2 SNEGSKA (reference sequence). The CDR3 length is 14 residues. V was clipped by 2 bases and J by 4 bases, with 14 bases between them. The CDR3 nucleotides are TGCAGTGCTAGACAACCCAACAGTCGCACTGAAGCTTTCTTT. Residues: CSARQPNSRTEAFF.

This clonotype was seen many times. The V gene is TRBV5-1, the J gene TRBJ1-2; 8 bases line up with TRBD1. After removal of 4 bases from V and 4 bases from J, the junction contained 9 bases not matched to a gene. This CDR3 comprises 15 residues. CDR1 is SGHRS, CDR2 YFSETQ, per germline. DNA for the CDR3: TGCGCCAGCAGCAACGGACAGGGTGTCCCCTATGGCTACACCTTC. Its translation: CASSNGQGVPYGYTF.

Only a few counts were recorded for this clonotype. CDR3 nucleotides: TGTGCCAGCAGTTCAGACAGGTTGCAGCCCCAGCATTTT. Its protein product is CASSSDRLQPQHF. This chain links TRBV6-5 with TRBJ1-5; weak D call: TRBD1 (6 bases). CDR1 MNHEY and CDR2 SVGAGI come from the germline V gene. The V end was cut by 4 bases, the J end by 7 bases, with 11 bases between. The CDR3 covers 13 residues.

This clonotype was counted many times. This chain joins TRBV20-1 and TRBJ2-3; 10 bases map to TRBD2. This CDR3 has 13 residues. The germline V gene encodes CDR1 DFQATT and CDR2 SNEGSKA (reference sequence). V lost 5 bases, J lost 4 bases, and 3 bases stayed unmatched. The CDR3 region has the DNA TGCAGTGCTCGAGGACTAGCGGCAGATACGCAGTATTTT. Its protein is CSARGLAADTQYF.

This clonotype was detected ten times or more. This CDR3 reads CASSQNRVEETQYF. In DNA, the CDR3 is TGTGCCAGCAGCCAGAACAGGGTCGAGGAGACCCAGTACTTC. This chain links TRBV7-2 with TRBJ2-5; D possibly corresponds to TRBD1 (6 bases). The CDR3 is 14 residues long. Germline lookup yields CDR1 SGHTA and CDR2 FQGNSA. Trimming left V 5 bases short and J 5 bases short, with 15 bases between. Using reference TRBV7-2 and TRBJ2-5 for the parts outside the CDR3, the full variable domain is GAGVSQSPSNKVTEKGKDVELRCDPISGHTALYWYRQSLGQGLEFLIYFQGNSAPDKSGLPSDRFSAERTGGSVSTLTIQRTQQEDSAVYLCASSQNRVEETQYFGPGTRLLVL.

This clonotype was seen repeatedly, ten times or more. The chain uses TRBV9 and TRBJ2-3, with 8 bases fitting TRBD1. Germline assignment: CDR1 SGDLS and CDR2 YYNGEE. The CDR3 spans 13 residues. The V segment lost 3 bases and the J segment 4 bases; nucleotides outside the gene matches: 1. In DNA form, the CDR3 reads TGTGCCAGCAGCGCAGGGGGCGCAGATACGCAGTATTTT. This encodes CASSAGGADTQYF.

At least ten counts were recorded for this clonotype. CDR3: CASSTETSGSSDTQYF. CDR3 nucleotides: TGCGCCAGCAGTACAGAGACTAGCGGGAGTTCAGATACGCAGTATTTT. The rearrangement joins TRBV4-3 to TRBJ2-3; TRBD2 matches at 12 bases. The germline V gene encodes CDR1 LGHNA and CDR2 YSLEER. V lost 6 bases to trimming and J lost 4 bases; unmatched junction nucleotides: 8. The CDR3 is made up of 16 amino acids.

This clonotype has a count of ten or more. The CDR3 region has the DNA TGTGCCAGCTCAGGCGGGCCTGGGGGCAATGAGCAGTTCTTC. Its translation: CASSGGPGGNEQFF. The V call is TRBV7-3, the J call TRBJ2-1; either TRBD1 or TRBD2 may supply D (5 bases each). CDR1 is SGHTA and CDR2 is FQGTGA in the germline V gene. Trimming stripped 8 bases from V and 6 bases from J, with 17 bases between. The CDR3 loop spans 14 amino acids.

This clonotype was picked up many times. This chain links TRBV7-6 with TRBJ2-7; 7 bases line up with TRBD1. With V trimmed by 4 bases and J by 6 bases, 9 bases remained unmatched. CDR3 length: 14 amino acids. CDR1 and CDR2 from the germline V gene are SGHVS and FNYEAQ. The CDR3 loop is CASSSGQPLSEQYF. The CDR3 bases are TGTGCCAGCAGCTCGGGACAGCCCTTGAGCGAGCAGTACTTC. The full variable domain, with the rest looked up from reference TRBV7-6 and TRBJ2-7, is GAGVSQSPRYKVTKRGQDVALRCDPISGHVSLYWYRQALGQGPEFLTYFNYEAQQDKSGLPNDRFSAERPEGSISTLTIQRTEQRDSAMYRCASSSGQPLSEQYFGPGTRLTVT.

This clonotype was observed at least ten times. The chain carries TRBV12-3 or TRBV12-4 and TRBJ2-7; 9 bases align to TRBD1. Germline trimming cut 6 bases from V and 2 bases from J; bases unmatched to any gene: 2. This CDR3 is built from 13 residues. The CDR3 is CASRGTGPYEQYF. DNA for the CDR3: TGTGCCAGCAGGGGGACAGGGCCCTACGAGCAGTACTTC.

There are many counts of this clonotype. CDR3 in amino acids: CSAPRTGTVGETQYF. For the CDR3, the DNA is TGCAGTGCTCCACGAACCGGGACCGTCGGGGAGACCCAGTACTTC. V is TRBV20-1 and J is TRBJ2-5, with D perhaps TRBD1 or TRBD2 (5 bases each). CDR1 DFQATT and CDR2 SNEGSKA come from the germline V gene (reference sequence). CDR3 length equals 15 residues. Trimming stripped 5 bases from V and 5 bases from J, with 21 bases between.

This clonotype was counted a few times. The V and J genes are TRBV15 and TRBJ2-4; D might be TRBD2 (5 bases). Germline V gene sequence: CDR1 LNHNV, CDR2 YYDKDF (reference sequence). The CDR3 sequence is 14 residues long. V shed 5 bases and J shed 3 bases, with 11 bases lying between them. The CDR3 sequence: CATSRGFVKNIQYF. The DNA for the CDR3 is TGTGCCACCAGCCGAGGGTTTGTCAAAAACATTCAGTACTTC.

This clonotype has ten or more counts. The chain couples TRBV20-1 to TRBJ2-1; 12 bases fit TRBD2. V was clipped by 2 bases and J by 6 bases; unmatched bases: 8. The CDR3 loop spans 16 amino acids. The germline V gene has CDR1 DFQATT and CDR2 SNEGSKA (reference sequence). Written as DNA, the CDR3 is TGCAGTGCTAGACCCTGGACTAGCGGGATTGCCAATGAGCAGTTCTTC. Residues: CSARPWTSGIANEQFF.

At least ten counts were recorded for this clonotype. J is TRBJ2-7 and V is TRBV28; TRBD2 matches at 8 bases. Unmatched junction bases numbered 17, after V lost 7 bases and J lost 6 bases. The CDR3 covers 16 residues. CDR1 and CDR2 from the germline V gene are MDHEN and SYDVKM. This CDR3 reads CASIPSQQREYTEQYF. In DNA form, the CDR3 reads TGTGCCAGCATCCCTTCCCAGCAGCGGGAGTATACCGAGCAGTACTTC.